This TCR beta chain appears in the sequencing data of a study of human T cells and chemical hapten exposure. Time point here: patch test 1, 2 weeks after DPC sensitization. Stated treatment: therapeutic diphenylcyclopropenone sensitization with weekly scalp DPC. The donor pool consisted of alopecia patients aged 18 to 70 years, considered suitable for DPC. This clonotype was seen repeatedly, ten times or more. TCRdb reanalysed the RACE reads using MiXCR and keeps one entry per CDR3 protein. The sample records about 56,000 distinct CDR3 sequences, 9.3% being singletons. V lost 4 bases and J lost 9, with 19 bases in between. There are 15 residues in the CDR3. Germline V gene lookup returns CDR1 GTSNPN and CDR2 SVGIG (reference sequence).

The rearrangement joins TRBV30 to TRBJ1-6, with D possibly being TRBD1 (6 bases). Sequences were derived from whole blood, sampled in connection with sensitization to the hapten diphenylcyclopropenone (DPC). The source of this sequence is a woman aged 40-49 years with alopecia areata. Some clones in this sample may be carry-over from other donors' samples. CDR3 sequence (DNA): TGTGCCTGGACCGGGACACCATGGGAAAGTTCACCCCTCCACTTT. This gives the protein CAWTGTPWESSPLHF. The variable domain in full, completed from reference TRBV30 and TRBJ1-6, reads SQTIHQWPATLVQPVGSPLSLECTVEGTSNPNLYWYRQAAGRGLQLLFYSVGIGQISSEVPQNLSASRPQDRQFILSSKKLLLSDSGFYLCAWTGTPWESSPLHFGNGTRLTVT.